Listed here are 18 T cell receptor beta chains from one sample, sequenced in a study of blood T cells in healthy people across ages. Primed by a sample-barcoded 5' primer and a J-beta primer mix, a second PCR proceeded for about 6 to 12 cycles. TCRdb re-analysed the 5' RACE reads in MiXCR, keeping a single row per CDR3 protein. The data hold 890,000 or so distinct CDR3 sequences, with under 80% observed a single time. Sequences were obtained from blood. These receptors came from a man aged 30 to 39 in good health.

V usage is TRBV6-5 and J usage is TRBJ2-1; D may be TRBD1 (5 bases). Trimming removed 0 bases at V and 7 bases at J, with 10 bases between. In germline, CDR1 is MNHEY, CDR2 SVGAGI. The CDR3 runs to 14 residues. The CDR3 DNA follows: TGTGCCAGCAGTTACTCTTCAGGGTTTAATGAGCAGTTCTTC. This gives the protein CASSYSSGFNEQFF.

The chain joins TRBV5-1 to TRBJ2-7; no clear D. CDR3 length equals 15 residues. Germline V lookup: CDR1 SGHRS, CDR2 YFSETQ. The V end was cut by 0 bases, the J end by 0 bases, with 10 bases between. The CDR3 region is CASSLAVRSSYEQYF. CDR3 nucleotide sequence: TGCGCCAGCAGCTTGGCCGTCAGGAGCTCCTACGAGCAGTACTTC.

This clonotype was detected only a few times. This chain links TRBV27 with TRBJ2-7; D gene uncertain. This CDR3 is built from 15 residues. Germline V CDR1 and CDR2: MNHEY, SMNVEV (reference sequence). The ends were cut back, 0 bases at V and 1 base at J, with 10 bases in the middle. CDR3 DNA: TGTGCCAGCAGTTTATCAGATGCCGGGTCCTACGAGCAGTACTTC. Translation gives CASSLSDAGSYEQYF.

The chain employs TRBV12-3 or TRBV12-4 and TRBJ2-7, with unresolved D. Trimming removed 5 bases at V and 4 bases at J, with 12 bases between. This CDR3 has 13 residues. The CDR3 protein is CASSIQLQYEQYF. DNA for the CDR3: TGTGCCAGCAGTATACAGCTTCAGTACGAGCAGTACTTC.

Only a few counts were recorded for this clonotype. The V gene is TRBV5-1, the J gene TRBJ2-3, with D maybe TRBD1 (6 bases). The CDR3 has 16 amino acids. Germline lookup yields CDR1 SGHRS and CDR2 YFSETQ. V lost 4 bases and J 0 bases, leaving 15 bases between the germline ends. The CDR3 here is CASSPTRGGSTDTQYF. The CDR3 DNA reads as TGCGCCAGCAGCCCCACCAGGGGTGGGAGCACAGATACGCAGTATTTT.

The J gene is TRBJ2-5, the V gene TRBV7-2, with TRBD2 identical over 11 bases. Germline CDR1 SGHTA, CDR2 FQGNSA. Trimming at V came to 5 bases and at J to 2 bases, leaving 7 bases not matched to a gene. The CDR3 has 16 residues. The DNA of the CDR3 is TGTGCCAGCAGCCTAAACATAGCGGGGGGGCAAGAGACCCAGTACTTC. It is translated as CASSLNIAGGQETQYF.

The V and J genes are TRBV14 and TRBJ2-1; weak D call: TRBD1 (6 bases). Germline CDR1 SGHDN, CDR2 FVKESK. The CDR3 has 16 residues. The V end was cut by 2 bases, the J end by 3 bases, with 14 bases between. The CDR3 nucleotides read TGTGCCAGCAGCCAACCCGGGACACGGGACTACAATGAGCAGTTCTTC. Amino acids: CASSQPGTRDYNEQFF.

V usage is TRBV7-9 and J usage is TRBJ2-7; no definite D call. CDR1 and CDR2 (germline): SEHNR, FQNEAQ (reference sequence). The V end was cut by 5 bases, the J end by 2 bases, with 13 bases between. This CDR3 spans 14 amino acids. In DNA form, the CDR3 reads TGTGCCAGCAGCCCGAGCCCGGTTACCTACGAGCAGTACTTC. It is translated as CASSPSPVTYEQYF. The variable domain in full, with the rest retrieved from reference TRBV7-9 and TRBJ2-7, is DTGVSQNPRHKITKRGQNVTFRCDPISEHNRLYWYRQTLGQGPEFLTYFQNEAQLEKSRLLSDRFSAERPKGSFSTLEIQRTEQGDSAMYLCASSPSPVTYEQYFGPGTRLTVT.

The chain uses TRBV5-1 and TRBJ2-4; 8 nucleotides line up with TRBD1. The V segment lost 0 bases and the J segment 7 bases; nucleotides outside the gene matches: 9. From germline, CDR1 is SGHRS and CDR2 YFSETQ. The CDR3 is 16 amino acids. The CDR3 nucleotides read TGCGCCAGCAGCTTGGGGCTAGGACAGGGACTTAACATTCAGTACTTC. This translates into CASSLGLGQGLNIQYF.

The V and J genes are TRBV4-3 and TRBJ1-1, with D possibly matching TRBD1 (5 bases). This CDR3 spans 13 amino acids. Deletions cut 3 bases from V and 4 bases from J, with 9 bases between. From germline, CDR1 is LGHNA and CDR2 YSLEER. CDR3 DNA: TGCGCCAGCAGCCACAGGGCGGCCACTGAAGCTTTCTTT. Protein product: CASSHRAATEAFF.

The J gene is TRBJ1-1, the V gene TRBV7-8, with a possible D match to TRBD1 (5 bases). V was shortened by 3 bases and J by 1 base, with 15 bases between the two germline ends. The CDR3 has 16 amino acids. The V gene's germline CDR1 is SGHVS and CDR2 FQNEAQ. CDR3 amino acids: CASSFGSRDGNTEAFF. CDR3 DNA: TGTGCCAGCAGCTTTGGTTCCCGGGACGGGAACACTGAAGCTTTCTTT.

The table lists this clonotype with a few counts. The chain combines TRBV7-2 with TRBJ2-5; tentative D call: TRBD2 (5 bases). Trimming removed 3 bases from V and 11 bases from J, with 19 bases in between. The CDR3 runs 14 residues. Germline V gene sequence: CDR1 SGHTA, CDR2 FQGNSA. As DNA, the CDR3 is TGTGCCAGCAGCTTGGGCCGGGGTTCTGGAAAGCAGTACTTC. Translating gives CASSLGRGSGKQYF.

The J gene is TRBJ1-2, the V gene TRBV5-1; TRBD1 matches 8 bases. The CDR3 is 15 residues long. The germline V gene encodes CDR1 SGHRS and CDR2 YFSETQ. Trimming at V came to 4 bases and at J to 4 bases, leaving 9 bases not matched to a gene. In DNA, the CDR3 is TGCGCCAGCAGCACCCCCGGACAGGGCCCCTATGGCTACACCTTC. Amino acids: CASSTPGQGPYGYTF.

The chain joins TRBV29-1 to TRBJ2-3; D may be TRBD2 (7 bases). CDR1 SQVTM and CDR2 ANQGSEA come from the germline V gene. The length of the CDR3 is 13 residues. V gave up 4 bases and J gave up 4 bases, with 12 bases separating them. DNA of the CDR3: TGCAGCGTTGCGCGGGGGCGGGCAGATACGCAGTATTTT. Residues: CSVARGRADTQYF.

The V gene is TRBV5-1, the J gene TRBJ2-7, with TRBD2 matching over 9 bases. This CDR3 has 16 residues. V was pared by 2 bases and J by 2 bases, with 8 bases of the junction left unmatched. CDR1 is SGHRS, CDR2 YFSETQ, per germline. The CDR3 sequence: CASSFAGGDTAYEQYF. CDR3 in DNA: TGCGCCAGCAGCTTCGCGGGAGGGGACACGGCCTACGAGCAGTACTTC.

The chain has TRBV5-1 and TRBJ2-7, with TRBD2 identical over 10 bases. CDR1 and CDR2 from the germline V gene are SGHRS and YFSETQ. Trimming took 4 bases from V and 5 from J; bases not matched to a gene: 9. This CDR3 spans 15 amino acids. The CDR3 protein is CASSGLAGDLDEQYF. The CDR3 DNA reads TGCGCCAGCAGCGGCCTAGCGGGGGATTTGGACGAGCAGTACTTC.

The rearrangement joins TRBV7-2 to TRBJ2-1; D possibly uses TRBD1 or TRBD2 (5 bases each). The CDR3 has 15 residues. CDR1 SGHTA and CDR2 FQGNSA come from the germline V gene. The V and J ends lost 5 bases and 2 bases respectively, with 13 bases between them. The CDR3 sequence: CASSISGTAYNEQFF. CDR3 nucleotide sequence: TGTGCCAGCAGCATCTCCGGGACGGCCTACAATGAGCAGTTCTTC.

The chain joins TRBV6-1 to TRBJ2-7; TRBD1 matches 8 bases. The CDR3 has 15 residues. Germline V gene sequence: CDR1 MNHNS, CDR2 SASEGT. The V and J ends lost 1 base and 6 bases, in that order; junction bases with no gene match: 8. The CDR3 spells CASSEVKTGALEQYF. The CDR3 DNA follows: TGTGCCAGCAGTGAAGTTAAGACAGGGGCCCTCGAGCAGTACTTC.